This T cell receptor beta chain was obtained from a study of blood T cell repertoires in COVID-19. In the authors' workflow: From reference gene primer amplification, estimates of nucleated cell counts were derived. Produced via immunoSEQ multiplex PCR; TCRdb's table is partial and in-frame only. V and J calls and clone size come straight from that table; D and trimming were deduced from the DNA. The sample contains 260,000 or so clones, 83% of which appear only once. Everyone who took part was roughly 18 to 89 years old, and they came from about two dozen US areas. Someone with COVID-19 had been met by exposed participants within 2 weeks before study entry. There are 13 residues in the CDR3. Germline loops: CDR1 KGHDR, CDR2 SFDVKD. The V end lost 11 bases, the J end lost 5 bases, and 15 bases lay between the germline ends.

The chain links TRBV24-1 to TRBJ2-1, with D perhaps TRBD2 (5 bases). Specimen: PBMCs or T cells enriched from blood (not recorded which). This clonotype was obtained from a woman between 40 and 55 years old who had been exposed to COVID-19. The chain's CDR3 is CAISAADHNEQFF. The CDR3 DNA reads TGTGCCATTTCGGCAGCGGACCACAATGAGCAGTTCTTC.